Reported below is one T cell receptor beta chain. Its antigen is not identified. The data derive from a study of cytomegalovirus exposure and HLA in healthy donors. The study's findings and limits: Most TCR beta V segments were productive about 90% or about 30% of the time in an earlier analysis. The authors judged a highly shared variant cluster likely a sequencing artifact.

This PCR relied on a set of 60 Vbeta primers and 13 Jbeta primers. Measured with immunoSEQ multiplex PCR; TCRdb has only the in-frame clones, and not every one. The sample holds around 210,000 clones; roughly 81% are singletons and the top ten take 0.2% to 0.25%. It was healthy bone marrow donors who served as donors. Sequenced sample: PBMCs. This receptor was obtained from a girl aged 2-10 years in good health and CMV-seronegative.

CDR3 nucleotide sequence: TGTGCCAGCAGTTTATCAGGAGGGGCCGGCTACACCTTC. Protein product: CASSLSGGAGYTF. The V and J genes are TRBV27 and TRBJ1-2; a weak D match, TRBD1 (5 bases). Trimming shortened V by 0 bases and J by 8 bases, and 10 bases separated the two germline ends. The CDR3 is 13 amino acids. CDR1 and CDR2 (germline): MNHEY, SMNVEV (reference sequence).